This passage covers 27 T cell receptor beta chains from one sample sequenced in a study of CD8+ T cells in alopecia areata. The treatment denotes: oral pan-JAK inhibitor, 5-10 mg twice daily. Investigators isolated RNA and reverse transcribed it into cDNA to act as the sequencing template. The protocol was immunoSEQ multiplex PCR, while the TCRdb copy is restricted to in-frame clones and leaves out a portion. The sample carries 200,000 to 250,000 clones, under 70% recorded once. The input for sequencing was CD4+ T cells sorted from blood, taken at week 4, from a patient treated with tofacitinib. The source is a human donor with alopecia areata.

This clone was observed a handful of times. This chain joins TRBV5-6 and TRBJ1-1; 7 bases are shared with TRBD1. From germline, CDR1 is SGHDT and CDR2 YYEEEE. The CDR3 is made up of 13 amino acids. V lost 0 bases and J lost 7; bases outside the gene matches: 3. The CDR3 spells CASSLVGGSEAFF. DNA for the CDR3: TGTGCCAGCAGCTTGGTAGGGGGCAGTGAAGCTTTCTTT.

The genes are TRBV30 and TRBJ2-4; 7 bases line up with TRBD1. V shed 3 bases and J 0 bases; nucleotides not matched to a gene: 17. CDR3 length equals 19 residues. CDR1 and CDR2 from the germline V gene are GTSNPN and SVGIG (reference sequence). CDR3 DNA: TGTGCCTGGAGCTCGTGGGGCAGGGGGTATACCAGAGCCAAAAACATTCAGTACTTC. Protein product: CAWSSWGRGYTRAKNIQYF.

V and J are TRBV18 and TRBJ1-1; D perhaps matches TRBD1 (5 bases). The CDR3 loop spans 13 amino acids. Per the germline V gene, CDR1 is KGHSH and CDR2 is LQKENI. V gave up 6 bases and J gave up 1 base, with 9 bases separating them. CDR3 bases: TGTGCCAGCTCCTCAGGACAGAACACTGAAGCTTTCTTT. It codes for CASSSGQNTEAFF.

The V and J genes are TRBV30 and TRBJ1-4; possibly TRBD1 for D (6 bases). Germline CDR1 reads GTSNPN; CDR2 reads SVGIG (reference sequence). Trimming cost V 1 base and J 7 bases, with 16 bases left between them. The CDR3 loop spans 15 amino acids. The CDR3 DNA follows: TGTGCCTGGAGTGCGGGCAGGGGATGGGGTGAAAAACTGTTTTTT. Translating gives CAWSAGRGWGEKLFF.

The sample holds one count of this clone. The chain carries TRBV4-3 and TRBJ1-2; a weak D match, TRBD1 (6 bases). V shed 4 bases and J shed 2 bases, with 14 bases lying between them. Germline V gene sequence: CDR1 LGHNA, CDR2 YSLEER. This CDR3 region has 15 residues. The CDR3 coding sequence is TGCGCCAGCAGCCGAGAGACAGGAACCAACTATGGCTACACCTTC. Its translation: CASSRETGTNYGYTF.

This chain uses TRBV10-2 with TRBJ1-2; no reliable D call. CDR3 length: 15 amino acids. V lost 4 bases and J lost 8, with 20 bases in between. The germline V gene has CDR1 WSHSY and CDR2 SAAADI. CDR3 in DNA: TGCGCCAGCAGTGGGTCGCTAGGTGGAGTATCGGGCTACACCTTC. Translating it yields CASSGSLGGVSGYTF.

The rearrangement joins TRBV29-1 to TRBJ1-1; 11 bases line up with TRBD1. The CDR3 has 16 amino acids. Germline trimming cut 4 bases from V and 3 bases from J; bases unmatched to any gene: 10. Germline V gene sequence: CDR1 SQVTM, CDR2 ANQGSEA. The CDR3: CSVVGGQGASDTEAFF. The CDR3 nucleotides read TGCAGCGTTGTAGGCGGACAGGGGGCCTCGGACACTGAAGCTTTCTTT.

V is TRBV6-1 and J is TRBJ2-3; TRBD1 agrees at 7 bases. Germline trimming cut 5 bases from V and 0 bases from J; bases unmatched to any gene: 5. The CDR3 spans 15 residues. Germline V gene sequence: CDR1 MNHNS, CDR2 SASEGT. In nucleotides, the CDR3 is TGTGCCAGCAGTACAGGGGTGGCAAGCACAGATACGCAGTATTTT. This codes for CASSTGVASTDTQYF.

This chain uses TRBV7-2 with TRBJ2-5, with a possible D match to TRBD2 (5 bases). V dropped 6 bases and J dropped 3 bases, with 17 bases sitting between them. Germline CDR1 reads SGHTA; CDR2 reads FQGNSA. This CDR3 comprises 15 residues. The DNA of the CDR3 is TGTGCCAGCAGTTCACTGGGCGGGCCGAAAGAGACCCAGTACTTC. Translating it yields CASSSLGGPKETQYF.

In nucleotides, the CDR3 is TGTGCCAGCAGTGTGAAGGGATACACCGGGGAGCTGTTTTTT. As protein: CASSVKGYTGELFF. The chain joins TRBV2 to TRBJ2-2, with D unresolved. The CDR3 totals 14 residues. Trimming removed 4 bases at V and 3 bases at J, with 9 bases between. Germline V gene sequence: CDR1 SNHLY, CDR2 FYNNEI.

The V gene is TRBV2, the J gene TRBJ1-5; 7 bases match TRBD1. The CDR3 contains 15 residues. CDR1 and CDR2 (germline): SNHLY, FYNNEI. With 4 bases clipped from V and 0 bases from J, the junction kept 3 bases outside the gene matches. CDR3 amino acids: CASSGQGTSNQPQHF. In nucleotides, the CDR3 is TGTGCCAGCAGTGGACAGGGCACTAGCAATCAGCCCCAGCATTTT.

This clone was seen just once. This chain links TRBV5-4 with TRBJ1-4, with D unclear. CDR1 and CDR2 (germline): SGHNT, YYREEE (reference sequence). The CDR3 length is 12 residues. V lost 5 bases to trimming and J lost 10 bases, with 12 bases between them. The CDR3 coding sequence is TGTGCCAGCAGTCCTATACGACTAAAACTGTTTTTT. Amino acids: CASSPIRLKLFF.

About this clone itself: At the DNA level, this CDR3 is encoded by other sequences in the same sample as well. The genes are TRBV7-9 and TRBJ1-6; possible D gene TRBD1, 5 bases. V was trimmed by 1 base and J by 7 bases, leaving 5 bases between them. Per the germline V gene, CDR1 is SEHNR and CDR2 is FQNEAQ (reference sequence). The CDR3 runs to 13 residues. CDR3 nucleotide sequence: TGTGCCAGCAGCTTAGGACAGAATTCACCCCTCCACTTT. As protein: CASSLGQNSPLHF. Variable domain in full (rest from reference TRBV7-9 and TRBJ1-6): DTGVSQNPRHKITKRGQNVTFRCDPISEHNRLYWYRQTLGQGPEFLTYFQNEAQLEKSRLLSDRFSAERPKGSFSTLEIQRTEQGDSAMYLCASSLGQNSPLHFGNGTRLTVT.

The rearrangement joins TRBV11-2 to TRBJ2-3; D perhaps matches TRBD2 (6 bases). The CDR3 totals 13 residues. Germline CDR1 SGHAT, CDR2 FQNNGV. V was pared by 5 bases and J by 4 bases, with 10 bases between. The CDR3 DNA is TGTGCCAGCAGCCTGACTAGGTCAGATACGCAGTATTTT. Amino acid sequence: CASSLTRSDTQYF.

In this sample, this clone turned up a few times. CDR3 bases: TGCAGCGTTGGCCGGGCAGGTAATGAGCAGTTCTTC. Amino acids: CSVGRAGNEQFF. The V call is TRBV29-1, the J call TRBJ2-1; D is uncertain. Trimming stripped 4 bases from V and 7 bases from J, with 11 bases between. CDR3 length: 12 amino acids. CDR1 and CDR2 from the germline V gene are SQVTM and ANQGSEA.

The chain carries TRBV25-1 and TRBJ2-3, with 8 bases matching TRBD2. Germline loops: CDR1 MGHDK, CDR2 SYGVNS. V trimming: 3 bases; J trimming: 3 bases; junction bases outside the gene matches: 11. The CDR3 loop spans 17 amino acids. CDR3 loop: CASSEGGTSGVTDTQYF. DNA of the CDR3: TGTGCCAGCAGTGAGGGGGGGACTAGTGGGGTTACAGATACGCAGTATTTT.

The J gene is TRBJ2-5, the V gene TRBV4-1, with 15 bases aligning to TRBD2. The CDR3 has 19 amino acids. Trimming at V came to 4 bases and at J to 2 bases, leaving 11 bases not matched to a gene. From germline, CDR1 is MGHRA and CDR2 YSYEKL. The DNA of the CDR3 is TGCGCCAGCAGCCGGGGACTAGCGGGGGGCCATAGGAAACAAGAGACCCAGTACTTC. This translates into CASSRGLAGGHRKQETQYF.

This chain links TRBV6-5 with TRBJ1-2, with TRBD1 as a possible D gene (6 bases). Per the germline V gene, CDR1 is MNHEY and CDR2 is SVGAGI. Trimming removed 7 bases at V and 4 bases at J, with 13 bases between. The CDR3 covers 13 residues. The CDR3 spells CASTMTGSYGYTF. The CDR3 nucleotides are TGTGCCAGCACCATGACAGGTTCCTATGGCTACACCTTC.

V gene TRBV5-1 combines with J gene TRBJ1-4; no clear D gene. V was trimmed by 7 bases and J by 8 bases, leaving 15 bases between them. This CDR3 comprises 13 residues. Germline loops: CDR1 SGHRS, CDR2 YFSETQ. This CDR3 is CASRLGTEEKLFF. The CDR3 DNA reads TGCGCCAGCCGCCTCGGCACGGAAGAAAAACTGTTTTTT. Drawing the rest from reference TRBV5-1 and TRBJ1-4, the complete variable domain is KAGVTQTPRYLIKTRGQQVTLSCSPISGHRSVSWYQQTPGQGLQFLFEYFSETQRNKGNFPGRFSGRQFSNSRSEMNVSTLELGDSALYLCASRLGTEEKLFFGSGTQLSVL.

CDR3 sequence: CASGLGLDTYGYTF. CDR3 sequence (DNA): TGTGCTAGTGGTTTGGGCCTGGACACGTATGGCTACACCTTC. The chain uses TRBV12-5 and TRBJ1-2, with a possible D match to TRBD1 (5 bases). Trimming stripped 1 base from V and 5 bases from J, with 11 bases between. Germline CDR1 LGHNT, CDR2 FRNRAP. The CDR3 loop spans 14 amino acids.

V gene TRBV5-1 combines with J gene TRBJ2-7; 10 nucleotides line up with TRBD1. V was clipped by 5 bases and J by 5 bases; unmatched bases: 4. The V gene's germline CDR1 is SGHRS and CDR2 YFSETQ. The CDR3 runs 13 residues. The CDR3 DNA reads TGCGCCAGCAGACAAGGACAGGGGGACGAGCAGTACTTC. Encoded protein: CASRQGQGDEQYF.

The rearrangement joins TRBV19 to TRBJ1-5; possibly TRBD1 for D (5 bases). Germline loops: CDR1 LNHDA, CDR2 SQIVND (reference sequence). With 5 bases removed from V and 2 bases from J, the gap between germline ends came to 13 bases. The CDR3 has 15 residues. This CDR3 is CASSPRGQGNQPQHF. The DNA of the CDR3 is TGTGCCAGTAGTCCCCGGGGCCAGGGCAATCAGCCCCAGCATTTT.

The J gene is TRBJ2-2, the V gene TRBV4-3, with 8 bases lining up with TRBD2. Germline V CDR1 and CDR2: LGHNA, YSLEER. Trimming at V came to 1 base and at J to 6 bases, leaving 4 bases not matched to a gene. The CDR3 extends over 15 amino acids. CDR3 residues: CASSQGLAMAGELFF. The CDR3 coding sequence is TGCGCCAGCAGCCAAGGACTAGCGATGGCCGGGGAGCTGTTTTTT.

The genes are TRBV4-3 and TRBJ1-6, with 9 bases fitting TRBD1. The germline CDR1 and CDR2 sequences are LGHNA and YSLEER. This CDR3 has 13 amino acids. After removal of 4 bases from V and 10 bases from J, the junction contained 2 bases not matched to a gene. The CDR3 sequence: CASSPQGASPLHF. In DNA, the CDR3 is TGCGCCAGCAGCCCACAGGGGGCATCACCCCTCCACTTT.

The chain combines TRBV10-3 with TRBJ2-3; D remains unclear. The germline V gene encodes CDR1 ENHRY and CDR2 SYGVKD. The CDR3 length is 11 residues. V dropped 8 bases and J dropped 0 bases, with 3 bases sitting between them. The CDR3 DNA reads TGTGCCATCCTCAGCACAGATACGCAGTATTTT. This gives the protein CAILSTDTQYF.

The rearrangement links TRBV7-2 to TRBJ2-7; 11 bases align to TRBD1. The germline V gene has CDR1 SGHTA and CDR2 FQGNSA. This CDR3 spans 15 amino acids. Germline trimming cut 1 base from V and 9 bases from J; bases unmatched to any gene: 8. CDR3 DNA: TGTGCCAGCAGCTTAGAGAGGACAGGGGGCGCCGTGCAGTACTTC. Encoded protein: CASSLERTGGAVQYF.

The chain carries TRBV6-5 and TRBJ2-5; D remains unclear. Trimming shortened V by 2 bases and J by 5 bases, and 15 bases separated the two germline ends. The CDR3 is 15 amino acids. Germline V gene lookup returns CDR1 MNHEY and CDR2 SVGAGI. In DNA, the CDR3 is TGTGCCAGCAGTTACGGTGGGTTAGTCGCGGAGACCCAGTACTTC. Protein: CASSYGGLVAETQYF.